The clone carrying this T cell receptor (beta chain) was detected only a few times. Antigen: not known. The data were taken from a study of T cells after yellow fever vaccination. The wider study: Libraries from low-cell-number fractions were prepared with the SMART-Seq v4 Ultra Low Input RNA kit. Study-wide points: A weaker but faster secondary response was observed, peaking on day 5 versus 15. Primary-vaccination clones mostly resurfaced post-booster (less than 98% CD4, under 90% CD8).

Generation of TCR cDNA used 5'RACE template switching (which added a universal primer site and UMIs). Via MiXCR, TCRdb re-called the 5' RACE reads, giving one row per CDR3 protein. The table has about 330,000 distinct CDR3 sequences, 4.1% seen once. Germline lookup yields CDR1 LGHNA and CDR2 YSLEER. The ends were cut back, 0 bases at V and 7 bases at J, with 19 bases in the middle. The length of the CDR3 is 17 residues. The chain employs TRBV4-3 and TRBJ2-1; perhaps TRBD2 as D (5 bases). This receptor was obtained from a man aged 18 to 35 who received the YFV17D yellow fever vaccine. Source: PBMCs, taken 5 days after the yellow fever booster vaccination. The CDR3 loop is CASSQELGDYLQNEQFF. The CDR3 DNA reads as TGCGCCAGCAGCCAAGAACTGGGAGACTATCTTCAAAATGAGCAGTTCTTC.